The present TCR beta chain was sequenced within a study of OX40 agonist ivuxolimab in advanced cancers. Study background: Three partial responders included one hepatocellular carcinoma patient and two cutaneous melanoma patients.

The data were produced by immunoSEQ multiplex PCR, yet TCRdb's version contains in-frame clones alone and is incomplete. The data contain around 65,000 clones, approximately 91% of them singletons. The CDR3 loop spans 16 amino acids. Trimming took 1 base from V and 6 from J; bases not matched to a gene: 6. Looked up from germline, CDR1 is SGHTA and CDR2 is FQGNSA. The input for sequencing was CD4+ or CD8+ T cells sorted from blood, taken in a trial of the OX40 agonist ivuxolimab. The chain combines TRBV7-2 with TRBJ2-2; 9 bases map to TRBD1. This clonotype was obtained from an adult with an advanced solid tumor such as melanoma, head and neck, liver or kidney cancer. CDR3 DNA sequence: TGTGCCAGCAGCTTAGTTTACAGGGGGCCGTCCGGGGAGCTGTTTTTT. Residues: CASSLVYRGPSGELFF.